The 24 T cell receptor beta chains below come from one sample, sequenced in a study of blood T cells in healthy people across ages. Next came a second PCR, run for about 7 to 11 cycles, which used a sample-barcoded 5' primer along with a J-beta primer mix. One entry per CDR3 protein, called by TCRdb with MiXCR from the 5' RACE reads. The table has approximately 2,000,000 distinct CDR3 sequences, about 39% seen once. Sequenced sample: blood. The receptors stem from a human donor in good health.

Only a few counts were recorded for this clonotype. The rearrangement joins TRBV29-1 to TRBJ2-3; unclear D gene. The CDR3 is 15 amino acids. Germline V lookup: CDR1 SQVTM, CDR2 ANQGSEA. With 5 bases removed from V and 0 bases from J, the gap between germline ends came to 15 bases. The CDR3 DNA reads TGCAGCGTTTGGGTTGGCCCAATTAGCACAGATACGCAGTATTTT. This translates into CSVWVGPISTDTQYF.

This sequence joins TRBV4-1 and TRBJ2-1; 7 bases line up with TRBD2. The CDR3 extends over 16 amino acids. J lost 10 bases, V lost 1 base, and 13 bases had no gene match. Germline CDR1 reads MGHRA; CDR2 reads YSYEKL. DNA for the CDR3: TGCGCCAGCAGCCAAGTCGGAGGGACTAAAATTTTCGAGCAGTTCTTC. Its protein is CASSQVGGTKIFEQFF.

This chain connects TRBV7-2 to TRBJ2-7; 8 bases are a match to TRBD1. Germline-derived CDR1 and CDR2 are SGHTA and FQGNSA. The CDR3 is made up of 14 amino acids. Trimming removed 6 bases from V and 7 bases from J; junction bases left unmatched: 11. Written as DNA, the CDR3 is TGTGCCAGCAGTCGGGGCAGGGGGCTATGGGAGCAGTACTTC. Protein: CASSRGRGLWEQYF.

The CDR3 DNA sequence: TGTGCCAGCAGGGCTAGCGGGGAGGACTTGGCCAAAAACATTCAGTACTTC. This translates into CASRASGEDLAKNIQYF. V is TRBV6-6 and J is TRBJ2-4; TRBD2 matches 9 bases. Trimming took 6 bases from V and 1 from J; bases not matched to a gene: 10. From germline, CDR1 is MNHNY and CDR2 SVGAGI (reference sequence). The CDR3 spans 17 residues.

The V and J genes are TRBV18 and TRBJ2-4, with 7 bases matching TRBD2. The closer fit of TRBJ2-7 to the DNA end suggests the J call may be wrong. Germline V gives CDR1 KGHSH, CDR2 LQKENI. This CDR3 comprises 15 residues. The CDR3 nucleotides read TGTGCCAGCTCACCAGCGGGAGAGGGGTCGGGCGAGCAGTACTTC. Translation gives CASSPAGEGSGEQYF.

Many counts were recorded for this clonotype. The chain couples TRBV7-2 to TRBJ2-4; 7 bases line up with TRBD2. Germline CDR1 is SGHTA and CDR2 is FQGNSA. The CDR3 covers 15 residues. J gave up 4 bases and V 5 bases, and 8 bases lay outside the gene matches. The CDR3 nucleotides read TGTGCCAGCAGCCAGCGGGGAGGCAATAAAAACATTCAGTACTTC. It encodes CASSQRGGNKNIQYF.

The chain uses TRBV4-1 and TRBJ1-2, with 7 bases matching TRBD1. The trim removed 4 bases at V and 3 bases at J, leaving 8 bases unmatched. The CDR3 has 15 amino acids. From germline, CDR1 is MGHRA and CDR2 YSYEKL. The CDR3 sequence: CASSLQDRNDYGYTF. The CDR3 DNA reads TGCGCCAGCAGCCTCCAGGACAGGAATGACTATGGCTACACCTTC.

The rearrangement joins TRBV20-1 to TRBJ1-2, with unresolved D. The CDR3 is 12 amino acids. Trimming cost V 6 bases and J 6 bases, with 14 bases left between them. Germline V gene data show CDR1 as DFQATT and CDR2 as SNEGSKA (reference sequence). This CDR3 is CSAPHAWDGYTF. The CDR3 DNA is TGCAGTGCCCCCCACGCCTGGGATGGCTACACCTTC.

The V gene is TRBV29-1, the J gene TRBJ1-1, with D possibly being TRBD1 (5 bases). The CDR3 totals 12 residues. In germline, CDR1 is SQVTM, CDR2 ANQGSEA. V was pared by 7 bases and J by 0 bases, with 9 bases between. CDR3 bases: TGCAGCGGGGGGGAAATGAACACTGAAGCTTTCTTT. This translates into CSGGEMNTEAFF.

This clonotype was counted between two and nine times. The V gene is TRBV4-3, the J gene TRBJ2-1, with 12 bases fitting TRBD2. From germline, CDR1 is LGHNA and CDR2 YSLEER. Trimming removed 3 bases from V and 8 bases from J; junction bases left unmatched: 11. CDR3 length: 17 amino acids. The CDR3 nucleotides read TGCGCCAGCAGCCAGAGCGTTCTAGCGGGGGGGCGGGATGAGCAGTTCTTC. Translation: CASSQSVLAGGRDEQFF.

This clonotype was picked up a small number of times. The chain has TRBV5-1 and TRBJ1-2, with 7 bases that match TRBD1. The CDR3 has 15 residues. The V gene end was trimmed by 0 bases and the J gene end by 8 bases; junction bases not matched to a gene: 10. Germline lookup yields CDR1 SGHRS and CDR2 YFSETQ. In DNA, the CDR3 is TGCGCCAGCAGCTTGGCCGGAGACAGGGTAGGCGGCTACACCTTC. Amino acid sequence: CASSLAGDRVGGYTF.

This clonotype was observed a handful of times. The genes are TRBV12-3 or TRBV12-4 and TRBJ2-2; D unclear. The V end lost 2 bases, the J end lost 6 bases, and 4 bases lay between the germline ends. This CDR3 is 12 amino acids long. Written as DNA, the CDR3 is TGTGCCAGCAGTTTAATAGCCGGGGAGCTGTTTTTT. Amino acid sequence: CASSLIAGELFF.

This clonotype was seen a few times. The chain has TRBV20-1 and TRBJ1-2; 8 nucleotides line up with TRBD1. Trimming removed 6 bases from V and 8 bases from J; junction bases left unmatched: 11. CDR1 and CDR2 from the germline V gene are DFQATT and SNEGSKA (reference sequence). The CDR3 is made up of 13 amino acids. Written as DNA, the CDR3 is TGCAGTGCCCAGGACAGGGCGCGGCAGGGCTACACCTTC. Its protein is CSAQDRARQGYTF.

The rearrangement uses TRBV11-2 and TRBJ2-1, with D perhaps TRBD1 (5 bases). V was shortened by 8 bases and J by 1 base, with 12 bases between the two germline ends. CDR1 SGHAT and CDR2 FQNNGV come from the germline V gene. This CDR3 contains 14 residues. The DNA for the CDR3 is TGTGCCAGCCAAATCAGGGCGTCCTACAATGAGCAGTTCTTC. It is translated as CASQIRASYNEQFF.

The chain joins TRBV27 to TRBJ1-5; TRBD1 matches at 8 bases. Germline V gene data show CDR1 as MNHEY and CDR2 as SMNVEV (reference sequence). Unmatched junction bases numbered 4, after V lost 3 bases and J lost 6 bases. The CDR3 has 14 residues. CDR3 DNA sequence: TGTGCCAGCAGTTTCCAGGGGGCTGTTCAGCCCCAGCATTTT. This gives the protein CASSFQGAVQPQHF.

Only a few counts were recorded for this clonotype. The chain joins TRBV20-1 to TRBJ2-7; 16 nucleotides align to TRBD2. The CDR3 length is 15 residues. The junction had 5 bases not matched to a gene; V was cut back by 7 bases and J by 2 bases. Germline loops: CDR1 DFQATT, CDR2 SNEGSKA (reference sequence). CDR3 loop: CSVSGTSGGAYEQYF. The DNA for the CDR3 is TGCAGTGTTTCCGGGACTAGCGGGGGGGCCTACGAGCAGTACTTC.

This clonotype was seen many times. The J gene is TRBJ2-5, the V gene TRBV28, with D hard to call. V was shortened by 5 bases and J by 0 bases, with 4 bases between the two germline ends. The CDR3 totals 12 residues. Germline lookup yields CDR1 MDHEN and CDR2 SYDVKM. The CDR3 spells CASSINQETQYF. The CDR3 coding sequence is TGTGCCAGCAGTATAAACCAAGAGACCCAGTACTTC.

The chain is built from TRBV5-1 and TRBJ2-3; 9 bases fit TRBD2. V gave up 4 bases and J gave up 6 bases; unmatched junction bases: 12. The CDR3 loop spans 16 amino acids. Looked up from germline, CDR1 is SGHRS and CDR2 is YFSETQ. The DNA of the CDR3 is TGCGCCAGCAGCCAAGGGGTGACTAGCGGTCAGGATACGCAGTATTTT. It encodes CASSQGVTSGQDTQYF.

The CDR3 region has the DNA TGTGCCAGTAGTATTATAGGTTTCGGGGATAACTACGAGCAGTACTTC. This codes for CASSIIGFGDNYEQYF. This chain uses TRBV19 with TRBJ2-4; maybe TRBD2 (5 bases). The J call may be mistaken, given a closer DNA end match to TRBJ2-7. CDR1 LNHDA and CDR2 SQIVND come from the germline V gene (reference sequence). The CDR3 consists of 16 residues.

This clonotype was detected only a few times. The V and J genes are TRBV27 and TRBJ2-6; possible D gene TRBD2, 6 bases. This CDR3 has 16 residues. Per the germline V gene, CDR1 is MNHEY and CDR2 is SMNVEV (reference sequence). V was clipped by 3 bases and J by 5 bases, with 14 bases between them. DNA of the CDR3: TGTGCCAGCAGTTTTGTAGCGGTAGTGAGGGCCAACGTCCTGACTTTC. Translation: CASSFVAVVRANVLTF.

V gene TRBV28 combines with J gene TRBJ1-1, with TRBD1 matching over 7 bases. The germline V gene encodes CDR1 MDHEN and CDR2 SYDVKM. There are 17 residues in the CDR3. V was pared by 5 bases and J by 5 bases, with 17 bases of the junction left unmatched. This chain's CDR3 is CASSPREGGVKGTEAFF. The CDR3, as DNA: TGTGCCAGCAGTCCCCGTGAAGGGGGCGTGAAAGGGACTGAAGCTTTCTTT.

This clonotype was seen repeatedly, ten times or more. The genes are TRBV20-1 and TRBJ1-1; 9 bases map to TRBD1. The V gene's germline CDR1 is DFQATT and CDR2 SNEGSKA (reference sequence). This CDR3 spans 13 amino acids. V trimming: 1 base; J trimming: 3 bases; junction bases outside the gene matches: 0. CDR3 region: CSARGQGDTEAFF. The CDR3 DNA follows: TGCAGTGCTAGAGGACAGGGGGACACTGAAGCTTTCTTT.

The chain joins TRBV7-9 to TRBJ2-6; D gene unclear. Trimming pared 1 base from V and 2 bases from J, leaving 12 bases between. This CDR3 region has 17 residues. Germline values: CDR1 SEHNR, CDR2 FQNEAQ (reference sequence). CDR3 sequence: CASSLGPYSPGANVLTF. CDR3 bases: TGTGCCAGCAGCTTAGGGCCTTACAGTCCTGGGGCCAACGTCCTGACTTTC.

This clonotype was observed a handful of times. V gene TRBV6-5 combines with J gene TRBJ1-5; no definite D call. This CDR3 comprises 15 residues. Trimming removed 6 bases from V and 0 bases from J, with 12 bases in between. Germline V gene lookup returns CDR1 MNHEY and CDR2 SVGAGI. The DNA of the CDR3 is TGTGCCAGCAGACAACGGGATTATAGCAATCAGCCCCAGCATTTT. It is translated as CASRQRDYSNQPQHF.